The clone carrying this TCR beta chain has at least ten counts. What it recognizes is unknown. The data were obtained in a study of regulatory T cells in long-lasting Graves disease. Trimming removed 4 bases from V and 6 bases from J, with 18 bases in between. In germline, CDR1 is SGHTA, CDR2 FQGNSA. This CDR3 spans 15 amino acids. Assembly of TCR beta libraries relied on iRepertoire HTBI primers together with Arm-PCR of CDR3 regions. In TCRdb, the multiplex PCR reads were re-called with MiXCR into one record per CDR3 protein. The data hold approximately 230,000 distinct CDR3 sequences, with around 18% observed a single time. Time point in this sample: newly diagnosed GD, antithyroid drugs for less than 3 months. There was RNA extracted from PBMCs, and the TCR library was made from it. Study outcomes and limitations: Favored gene segments in persistent disease were TRBV28, TRBJ1-2 and TRBJ2-5. Sharing of public clonotypes was greater in persistent patients (approximately 2,700) than in new patients (roughly 970).

V gene TRBV7-2 combines with J gene TRBJ1-1; the D gene is possibly TRBD1 (5 bases). The specimen was peripheral blood mononuclear cells (PBMCs), collected at new diagnosis, from a patient treated with antithyroid drugs. The sequence was obtained from a female donor with Graves disease. The CDR3 loop is CASSSSTGSGAEAFF. In DNA, the CDR3 is TGTGCCAGCAGCTCCTCCACCGGGTCGGGGGCTGAAGCTTTCTTT.